This TCR beta chain emerged from a study of technical replicates of blood from several donors. In germline, CDR1 is LGHNA, CDR2 YNFKEQ. With 1 base removed from V and 1 base from J, the gap between germline ends came to 11 bases. This CDR3 contains 16 residues. Clones were sequenced by immunoSEQ multiplex PCR, and TCRdb holds only the in-frame ones, with some missing. The top ten clones hold about 11% of a sample with about 16,000 clones, about 89% of them seen once. The receptor's source is a human donor in good health. Sequences were obtained from PBMCs. The chain uses TRBV4-2 and TRBJ1-5, with D possibly being TRBD1 (5 bases). The CDR3 coding sequence is TGTGCCAGCAGCCAAGTCCGGGGGAACAGCAATCAGCCCCAGCATTTT. This encodes CASSQVRGNSNQPQHF.